One sample yielded the 27 T cell receptor beta chains listed below, sequenced in a study of blood T cell repertoires in COVID-19. Clones were read by immunoSEQ multiplex PCR, and TCRdb kept only the in-frame ones, dropping some. The table shows 83,000 or so clones, with roughly 86% occurring only once. The source material was peripheral blood. The receptors were sampled from an older man with active or convalescent COVID-19.

The chain combines TRBV28 with TRBJ2-7; 7 nucleotides match TRBD2. CDR3 length equals 13 residues. The junction had 2 bases not matched to a gene; V was cut back by 4 bases and J by 2 bases. Germline V gives CDR1 MDHEN, CDR2 SYDVKM. The CDR3 sequence: CASSSGGPYEQYV. Written as DNA, the CDR3 is TGTGCCAGCAGTTCGGGAGGACCCTACGAGCAGTACGTC.

The V call is TRBV3-1 (or the pseudogene TRBV3-2), the J call TRBJ1-4; D ambiguous. Trimming removed 0 bases at V and 5 bases at J, with 13 bases between. This CDR3 contains 16 residues. Germline V lookup: CDR1 LGHDT, CDR2 YNNKEL (reference sequence). This CDR3 reads CASSQDRGVQNEKLFF. CDR3 DNA: TGTGCCAGCAGCCAAGATCGAGGAGTTCAGAATGAAAAACTGTTTTTT.

The rearrangement links TRBV7-9 to TRBJ1-4, with 7 bases matching TRBD1. CDR1 and CDR2 (germline): SEHNR, FQNEAQ (reference sequence). This CDR3 spans 15 amino acids. Trimming cost V 5 bases and J 3 bases; bases outside gene matches: 6. The CDR3 sequence: CASSEGQAPNEKLFF. In DNA form, the CDR3 reads TGTGCCAGCAGCGAAGGACAGGCCCCTAATGAAAAACTGTTTTTT. The full variable domain, rest sourced from reference TRBV7-9 and TRBJ1-4, is DTGVSQNPRHKITKRGQNVTFRCDPISEHNRLYWYRQTLGQGPEFLTYFQNEAQLEKSRLLSDRFSAERPKGSFSTLEIQRTEQGDSAMYLCASSEGQAPNEKLFFGSGTQLSVL.

The chain recombines TRBV7-2 with TRBJ1-1; 7 bases fit TRBD1. The V segment lost 10 bases and the J segment 8 bases; nucleotides outside the gene matches: 16. The CDR3 runs 14 residues. Germline CDR1 SGHTA, CDR2 FQGNSA. The CDR3 loop reads CATRRDRGKPEAFF. As DNA, the CDR3 is TGTGCCACCAGAAGGGACAGAGGGAAACCCGAAGCTTTCTTT. Looking up the rest from reference TRBV7-2 and TRBJ1-1 gives the full variable domain: GAGVSQSPSNKVTEKGKDVELRCDPISGHTALYWYRQSLGQGLEFLIYFQGNSAPDKSGLPSDRFSAERTGGSVSTLTIQRTQQEDSAVYLCATRRDRGKPEAFFGQGTRLTVV.

The chain links TRBV5-5 to TRBJ2-3; TRBD1 matches 10 bases. V shed 2 bases, J shed 5 bases, and the junction held 11 bases outside the gene matches. The CDR3 loop spans 17 amino acids. Germline V gene lookup returns CDR1 SGHKS and CDR2 YYEKEE (reference sequence). The CDR3 region has the DNA TGTGCCAGCAGCTTCCAGGGACAGGGGTCTGGGATAGATACGCAGTATTTT. This translates into CASSFQGQGSGIDTQYF.

The V call is TRBV19, the J call TRBJ1-2; 8 bases are shared with TRBD1. V dropped 4 bases and J dropped 5; count of bases not matched to a gene: 12. Germline values: CDR1 LNHDA, CDR2 SQIVND (reference sequence). CDR3 size: 16 residues. In DNA, the CDR3 is TGTGCCAGTAGTAGGGCCCGGACAGGGCGTAGGTATGGCTACACCTTC. This gives the protein CASSRARTGRRYGYTF.

The V and J genes are TRBV24-1 and TRBJ2-3; D call uncertain. CDR1 and CDR2 (germline): KGHDR, SFDVKD. The CDR3 sequence is 15 residues long. V was cut by 3 bases and J by 0 bases, with 9 bases left in between. DNA for the CDR3: TGTGCCACCAGTGATCCTCGAGTGAGCACAGATACGCAGTATTTT. Residues: CATSDPRVSTDTQYF.

The V call is TRBV24-1, the J call TRBJ2-5, with TRBD2 identical over 11 bases. Per the germline V gene, CDR1 is KGHDR and CDR2 is SFDVKD. The CDR3 length is 20 residues. The V gene end was trimmed by 12 bases and the J gene end by 5 bases; junction bases not matched to a gene: 28. The CDR3 loop is CAGGQGLAVFGIPFGETQYF. CDR3 coding DNA: TGTGCCGGGGGACAGGGACTAGCGGTCTTTGGGATCCCCTTCGGTGAGACCCAGTACTTC.

The rearrangement joins TRBV9 to TRBJ2-3; 9 nucleotides agree with TRBD2. There are 16 residues in the CDR3. J gave up 1 base and V 0 bases, and 3 bases lay outside the gene matches. Germline CDR1 reads SGDLS; CDR2 reads YYNGEE. CDR3 loop: CASSVAAGGRTDTQYF. In DNA form, the CDR3 reads TGTGCCAGCAGCGTAGCCGCGGGGGGGCGCACAGATACGCAGTATTTT. Looking up the rest from reference TRBV9 and TRBJ2-3 gives the full variable domain: DSGVTQTPKHLITATGQRVTLRCSPRSGDLSVYWYQQSLDQGLQFLIQYYNGEERAKGNILERFSAQQFPDLHSELNLSSLELGDSALYFCASSVAAGGRTDTQYFGPGTRLTVL.

This chain connects TRBV28 to TRBJ2-1, with a tentative D call TRBD2 (5 bases). Between the trimmed V and J ends, which lost 6 bases and 7 bases, there was a span of 19 bases. Germline CDR1 reads MDHEN; CDR2 reads SYDVKM. The length of the CDR3 is 15 residues. CDR3 DNA: TGTGCCAGCAGCTCCCCGGCCTTCACGGGGAATGAGCAGTTCTTC. This codes for CASSSPAFTGNEQFF.

This clone was observed a single time. The chain employs TRBV25-1 and TRBJ1-1, with D unresolved. The germline V gene has CDR1 MGHDK and CDR2 SYGVNS. Between the trimmed V and J ends, which lost 1 base and 5 bases, there was a span of 8 bases. This CDR3 has 13 residues. The CDR3 DNA is TGTGCCAGCAGTGAATTCGGGGTTACTGAAGCTTTCTTT. It codes for CASSEFGVTEAFF.

The DNA for the CDR3 is TGTGCCAGCAGCTTATGGGGCGGGAGTTTAGGAACAGATACGCAGTATTTT. Protein sequence: CASSLWGGSLGTDTQYF. The chain combines TRBV7-7 with TRBJ2-3, with TRBD2 identical over 7 bases. This CDR3 region has 17 residues. Germline CDR1 reads SSHAT; CDR2 reads FNYEAQ (reference sequence). V shed 2 bases, J shed 3 bases, and the junction held 11 bases outside the gene matches.

The chain links TRBV18 to TRBJ1-3; D not resolved. The CDR3 has 14 residues. The germline V gene encodes CDR1 KGHSH and CDR2 LQKENI. V lost 1 base, J lost 3 bases, and 7 bases lay in between. CDR3 protein: CASSPLGDGNTIYF. The CDR3 DNA reads TGTGCCAGCTCACCACTGGGAGATGGAAACACCATATATTTT. The whole variable domain, filled in from reference TRBV18 and TRBJ1-3, reads NAGVMQNPRHLVRRRGQEARLRCSPMKGHSHVYWYRQLPEEGLKFMVYLQKENIIDESGMPKERFSAEFPKEGPSILRIQQVVRGDSAAYFCASSPLGDGNTIYFGEGSWLTVV.

V is TRBV5-5 and J is TRBJ2-2, with 8 bases lining up with TRBD1. The CDR3 has 15 amino acids. J lost 1 base, V lost 4 bases, and 3 bases had no gene match. Per the germline V gene, CDR1 is SGHKS and CDR2 is YYEKEE (reference sequence). The CDR3 is CASSTGTGNTGELFF. Here the CDR3 DNA reads TGTGCCAGCAGCACCGGGACAGGGAACACCGGGGAGCTGTTTTTT.

V usage is TRBV7-9 and J usage is TRBJ2-3; 11 nucleotides line up with TRBD2. The trim removed 1 base at V and 5 bases at J, leaving 5 bases unmatched. This CDR3 region has 16 residues. Germline V gene data show CDR1 as SEHNR and CDR2 as FQNEAQ (reference sequence). CDR3 in amino acids: CASSLGRLAGGDTQYF. DNA of the CDR3: TGTGCCAGCAGCTTAGGTCGTCTAGCGGGGGGAGATACGCAGTATTTT. Combining the CDR3 with reference TRBV7-9 and TRBJ2-3 gives the whole variable domain DTGVSQNPRHKITKRGQNVTFRCDPISEHNRLYWYRQTLGQGPEFLTYFQNEAQLEKSRLLSDRFSAERPKGSFSTLEIQRTEQGDSAMYLCASSLGRLAGGDTQYFGPGTRLTVL.

V gene TRBV11-3 combines with J gene TRBJ2-3; TRBD2 matches 10 bases. The junction had 6 bases not matched to a gene; V was cut back by 3 bases and J by 3 bases. The CDR3 spans 16 residues. Per germline, CDR1 SGHNT and CDR2 YENEEA. The CDR3 reads CASSFRASGRTDTQYF. Written as DNA, the CDR3 is TGTGCCAGCAGCTTTCGGGCTAGCGGGAGAACAGATACGCAGTATTTT.

This clone was seen just once. The V gene is TRBV6-5, the J gene TRBJ1-1; 7 bases match TRBD1. From germline, CDR1 is MNHEY and CDR2 SVGAGI. The CDR3 totals 15 residues. J lost 0 bases, V lost 4 bases, and 5 bases had no gene match. Written as DNA, the CDR3 is TGTGCCAGCAGTTGGGGACAGACTCTGAACACTGAAGCTTTCTTT. The encoded protein is CASSWGQTLNTEAFF.

On this clone: Other nucleotide sequences from this sample produce the same CDR3. The chain links TRBV24-1 to TRBJ1-2, with a weak D call TRBD1 (6 bases). CDR3 size: 13 residues. V dropped 4 bases and J dropped 5 bases, with 10 bases sitting between them. CDR1 is KGHDR, CDR2 SFDVKD, per germline. The CDR3 protein is CATSESDRYGYTF. DNA for the CDR3: TGTGCCACCAGTGAATCGGACAGATATGGCTACACCTTC.

The chain uses TRBV7-2 and TRBJ1-1; no definite D call. The CDR3 spans 14 residues. Between the trimmed V and J ends, which lost 4 bases and 0 bases, there was a span of 9 bases. From germline, CDR1 is SGHTA and CDR2 FQGNSA. CDR3 sequence (DNA): TGTGCCAGCAGCTGGAGTGGGTTGAACACTGAAGCTTTCTTT. Protein: CASSWSGLNTEAFF.

With respect to this clone: Other DNA sequences within the sample encode an identical CDR3. The CDR3 loop is CASSSGNTEAFF. The CDR3 nucleotides read TGTGCCAGCAGTTCAGGGAACACTGAAGCTTTCTTT. This chain joins TRBV6-2 or TRBV6-3 and TRBJ1-1; D is undetermined. CDR1 and CDR2 from the germline V gene are MNHEY and SVGEGT. The CDR3 is 12 amino acids. The germline V and J ends were trimmed by 4 bases and 1 base, with 4 bases remaining between them.

The chain employs TRBV5-1 and TRBJ2-3; 7 bases map to TRBD2. This CDR3 has 17 residues. Looked up from germline, CDR1 is SGHRS and CDR2 is YFSETQ. The ends lost 4 bases at V and 3 bases at J; junction bases unmatched: 14. The CDR3 sequence is CASSGGTMGGRTDTQYF. The CDR3, as DNA: TGCGCCAGCAGCGGGGGGACGATGGGCGGGAGAACAGATACGCAGTATTTT.

This chain connects TRBV5-1 to TRBJ2-1; 7 nucleotides align to TRBD2. After removal of 0 bases from V and 4 bases from J, the junction contained 4 bases not matched to a gene. Germline CDR1 SGHRS, CDR2 YFSETQ. The CDR3 consists of 15 residues. The DNA of the CDR3 is TGCGCCAGCAGCTTGGAAACTAGCGTATACAATGAGCAGTTCTTC. It specifies CASSLETSVYNEQFF.

This sequence joins TRBV19 and TRBJ2-3; 7 positions match TRBD2. The CDR3 is 14 amino acids. The germline V gene encodes CDR1 LNHDA and CDR2 SQIVND (reference sequence). V trimming: 1 base; J trimming: 4 bases; junction bases outside the gene matches: 2. CDR3 amino acids: CASSIARGADTQYF. For the CDR3, the DNA is TGTGCCAGTAGTATAGCCCGGGGGGCAGATACGCAGTATTTT. Filled out from reference TRBV19 and TRBJ2-3, the complete variable domain reads DGGITQSPKYLFRKEGQNVTLSCEQNLNHDAMYWYRQDPGQGLRLIYYSQIVNDFQKGDIAEGYSVSREKKESFPLTVTSAQKNPTAFYLCASSIARGADTQYFGPGTRLTVL.

This chain connects TRBV10-2 to TRBJ2-7; TRBD2 matches at 8 bases. In germline, CDR1 is WSHSY, CDR2 SAAADI. V shed 5 bases, J shed 6 bases, and the junction held 0 bases outside the gene matches. The CDR3 has 11 residues. CDR3 amino acids: CASSSGSEQYV. CDR3 nucleotide sequence: TGCGCCAGCAGTAGCGGGAGCGAGCAGTACGTC.

This clone was counted between two and nine times. This rearrangement joins TRBV6-5 to TRBJ2-1, with 9 bases aligning to TRBD2. This CDR3 comprises 15 residues. Losses at the gene ends were 5 bases for V and 5 bases for J; bases not matched to a gene: 7. CDR1 is MNHEY and CDR2 is SVGAGI in the germline V gene. The CDR3 spells CASSKLAGLHNEQFF. The CDR3 coding sequence is TGTGCCAGCAGTAAACTAGCGGGCCTCCACAATGAGCAGTTCTTC.

The table lists this clone with a count of one. The J gene is TRBJ1-6, the V gene TRBV7-6; TRBD1 aligns across 10 bases. The CDR3 contains 15 residues. The trim removed 8 bases at V and 1 base at J, leaving 2 bases unmatched. The germline gives CDR1 SGHVS, CDR2 FNYEAQ. The CDR3: CASRQGASYNSPLHF. CDR3 DNA: TGTGCCAGCCGACAGGGGGCTTCCTATAATTCACCCCTCCACTTT.

For this clone: The same CDR3 also results from other DNA sequences found in this sample. The chain combines TRBV5-1 with TRBJ1-1; 7 bases line up with TRBD1. Germline V gives CDR1 SGHRS, CDR2 YFSETQ. This CDR3 comprises 13 residues. Germline trimming cut 4 bases from V and 3 bases from J; bases unmatched to any gene: 3. This chain's CDR3 is CASSLQGDTEAFF. CDR3 nucleotide sequence: TGCGCCAGCAGCCTTCAGGGGGACACTGAAGCTTTCTTT.